These 32 T cell receptor beta chains were sequenced from one sample in a study of OX40 agonist ivuxolimab in advanced cancers. The method was immunoSEQ multiplex PCR; TCRdb's version includes in-frame clones alone and lacks a portion of them. The data contain roughly 73,000 clones, more than 80% of them singletons. Material: CD4+ or CD8+ T cells sorted from blood, obtained in a trial of the OX40 agonist ivuxolimab. These receptors were taken from an adult with an advanced solid tumor such as melanoma, head and neck, liver or kidney cancer.

J is TRBJ2-3 and V is TRBV5-1; D is unclear. This CDR3 contains 12 residues. Germline V gene lookup returns CDR1 SGHRS and CDR2 YFSETQ. Trimming removed 2 bases at V and 4 bases at J, with 5 bases between. CDR3 sequence reads: CASSFQSDTQYF. The CDR3 region has the DNA TGCGCCAGCAGCTTTCAGTCAGATACGCAGTATTTT.

The chain uses TRBV6-1 and TRBJ1-5; perhaps TRBD1 as D (6 bases). With 6 bases removed from V and 6 bases from J, the gap between germline ends came to 15 bases. Germline V lookup: CDR1 MNHNS, CDR2 SASEGT. This CDR3 spans 14 amino acids. CDR3 residues: CASSSGAGVQPQHF. The CDR3 DNA reads as TGTGCCAGCAGCTCGGGGGCTGGAGTTCAGCCCCAGCATTTT.

The V and J genes are TRBV15 and TRBJ2-2; tentative D call: TRBD1 (5 bases). V lost 0 bases, J lost 6 bases, and 11 bases lay in between. The germline V gene encodes CDR1 LNHNV and CDR2 YYDKDF (reference sequence). This CDR3 region has 15 residues. CDR3 coding DNA: TGTGCCACCAGCAGAGACCAGGCACAGGCCGGGGAGCTGTTTTTT. Protein sequence: CATSRDQAQAGELFF.

The chain couples TRBV2 to TRBJ2-5; D not resolved. The V and J ends lost 9 bases and 5 bases respectively, with 10 bases between them. CDR1 and CDR2 from the germline V gene are SNHLY and FYNNEI. This CDR3 has 11 residues. CDR3: CARTTGETQYF. As DNA, the CDR3 is TGTGCCAGAACGACCGGTGAGACCCAGTACTTC.

This clone was recorded once. The CDR3 DNA reads TGCGCCACGGGGGGCCGAAATGGCTACACCTTC. Its protein is CATGGRNGYTF. The chain is built from TRBV5-1 and TRBJ1-2, with D possibly TRBD1 on 6 matching bases. V lost 9 bases, J lost 6 bases, and 12 bases lay in between. The CDR3 runs 11 residues. Germline values: CDR1 SGHRS, CDR2 YFSETQ. Full variable domain (remainder filled in from reference TRBV5-1 and TRBJ1-2): KAGVTQTPRYLIKTRGQQVTLSCSPISGHRSVSWYQQTPGQGLQFLFEYFSETQRNKGNFPGRFSGRQFSNSRSEMNVSTLELGDSALYLCATGGRNGYTFGSGTRLTVV.

The chain uses TRBV4-1 and TRBJ2-3, with 10 bases fitting TRBD2. Germline V gene lookup returns CDR1 MGHRA and CDR2 YSYEKL. J lost 3 bases, V lost 4 bases, and 10 bases had no gene match. This CDR3 has 17 residues. CDR3 sequence: CASSRRALAGGTDTQYF. CDR3 nucleotides: TGCGCCAGCAGCCGACGAGCTTTAGCGGGGGGAACAGATACGCAGTATTTT.

A single count supports this clone. The V and J genes are TRBV18 and TRBJ2-7; 9 positions match TRBD1. This CDR3 has 13 residues. The germline V gene has CDR1 KGHSH and CDR2 LQKENI. The junction had 2 bases not matched to a gene; V was cut back by 6 bases and J by 2 bases. The CDR3 region has the DNA TGTGCCAGCTCTCGGGACAGGGCCTACGAGCAGTACTTC. Translation: CASSRDRAYEQYF.

This chain joins TRBV10-2 and TRBJ1-5; 11 bases are a match to TRBD1. V lost 7 bases, J lost 1 base, and 9 bases stayed unmatched. The CDR3 runs 17 residues. Germline lookup yields CDR1 WSHSY and CDR2 SAAADI. The CDR3 DNA reads TGCGCCAGCACTCCGGGACAGGGGGTTCGAAGCAATCAGCCCCAGCATTTT. It codes for CASTPGQGVRSNQPQHF.

The genes are TRBV2 and TRBJ2-7, with no clear D. The germline V gene encodes CDR1 SNHLY and CDR2 FYNNEI. The CDR3 sequence is 11 residues long. Trimming pared 5 bases from V and 4 bases from J, leaving 6 bases between. The CDR3 is CASSHAYEQYF. In DNA form, the CDR3 reads TGTGCCAGCAGTCACGCTTACGAGCAGTACTTC.

The chain uses TRBV18 and TRBJ2-7, with no clear D. V lost 1 base and J 0 bases, leaving 7 bases between the germline ends. Germline values: CDR1 KGHSH, CDR2 LQKENI. CDR3 length: 14 residues. The CDR3 loop reads CASSPRGGSYEQYF. The CDR3 region has the DNA TGTGCCAGCTCACCACGAGGCGGCTCCTACGAGCAGTACTTC.

The gene calls are TRBV6-6 and TRBJ2-2; D not certain. The CDR3 extends over 16 amino acids. The germline gives CDR1 MNHNY, CDR2 SVGAGI (reference sequence). V lost 2 bases and J 0 bases, leaving 10 bases between the germline ends. The CDR3, as DNA: TGTGCCAGCAGTTACAAAGGGCCATCGAACACCGGGGAGCTGTTTTTT. It yields the protein CASSYKGPSNTGELFF.

The genes are TRBV11-2 and TRBJ1-4, with unresolved D. CDR3 size: 14 residues. Germline lookup yields CDR1 SGHAT and CDR2 FQNNGV. Trimming stripped 5 bases from V and 6 bases from J, with 13 bases between. DNA for the CDR3: TGTGCCAGCAGCCTAAGGAGCGGAGATGAAAAACTGTTTTTT. Protein product: CASSLRSGDEKLFF.

This chain joins TRBV6-5 and TRBJ1-6; the match to TRBD1 covers 10 bases. The germline CDR1 and CDR2 sequences are MNHEY and SVGAGI. This CDR3 is built from 15 residues. V gave up 5 bases and J gave up 7 bases; unmatched junction bases: 5. The DNA for the CDR3 is TGTGCCAGCAGTCGTGGACAGGGGGGGAATTCACCCCTCCACTTT. Translating gives CASSRGQGGNSPLHF.

This rearrangement joins TRBV9 to TRBJ2-5, with TRBD2 matching 9 bases. The CDR3 is made up of 15 amino acids. The V and J ends lost 0 bases and 9 bases, in that order; junction bases with no gene match: 9. The germline CDR1 and CDR2 sequences are SGDLS and YYNGEE. This CDR3 is CASSVAAGGAPAQYF. The CDR3 bases are TGTGCCAGCAGCGTAGCGGCGGGGGGGGCACCGGCCCAGTACTTC.

The CDR3 DNA follows: TGTGCCAGCAGCGAGACAGGGGTACGCGGCTACACCTTC. This codes for CASSETGVRGYTF. V usage is TRBV6-5 and J usage is TRBJ1-2; 8 nucleotides agree with TRBD1. The germline CDR1 and CDR2 sequences are MNHEY and SVGAGI. Trimming at V came to 6 bases and at J to 8 bases, leaving 8 bases not matched to a gene. The CDR3 extends over 13 amino acids.

This rearrangement joins TRBV6-4 to TRBJ2-3; D ambiguous. The germline V gene encodes CDR1 MRHNA and CDR2 SNTAGT. The V end was cut by 5 bases, the J end by 0 bases, with 9 bases between. This CDR3 contains 14 residues. CDR3 DNA: TGTGCCAGCAGTCCCTATATTAGCACAGATACGCAGTATTTT. Amino acid sequence: CASSPYISTDTQYF.

This rearrangement joins TRBV5-5 to TRBJ2-1; D is uncertain. Trimming stripped 3 bases from V and 5 bases from J, with 15 bases between. Per the germline V gene, CDR1 is SGHKS and CDR2 is YYEKEE (reference sequence). The CDR3 has 15 amino acids. CDR3 residues: CASSYEDRAHNEQFF. In DNA, the CDR3 is TGTGCCAGCAGCTACGAGGACCGTGCCCACAATGAGCAGTTCTTC.

V usage is TRBV6-6 and J usage is TRBJ1-1, with TRBD1 identical over 7 bases. The CDR3 extends over 14 amino acids. The junction had 5 bases not matched to a gene; V was cut back by 2 bases and J by 5 bases. Germline loops: CDR1 MNHNY, CDR2 SVGAGI (reference sequence). The CDR3 loop reads CASSYGDRSTEAFF. The DNA for the CDR3 is TGTGCCAGCAGTTACGGGGACAGAAGTACTGAAGCTTTCTTT.

This chain's CDR3 is CASSDGGAGWEKLFF. CDR3 coding DNA: TGTGCCAGTAGTGATGGTGGCGCCGGGTGGGAAAAACTGTTTTTT. The chain uses TRBV19 and TRBJ1-4; D gene uncertain. The germline CDR1 and CDR2 sequences are LNHDA and SQIVND (reference sequence). Trimming took 5 bases from V and 8 from J, leaving 18 bases between them. CDR3 length equals 15 residues. Drawing the rest from reference TRBV19 and TRBJ1-4, the complete variable domain is DGGITQSPKYLFRKEGQNVTLSCEQNLNHDAMYWYRQDPGQGLRLIYYSQIVNDFQKGDIAEGYSVSREKKESFPLTVTSAQKNPTAFYLCASSDGGAGWEKLFFGSGTQLSVL.

The genes are TRBV28 and TRBJ1-3, with TRBD1 as a possible D gene (5 bases). CDR3 length equals 16 residues. The ends were cut back, 5 bases at V and 0 bases at J, with 14 bases in the middle. CDR1 and CDR2 (germline): MDHEN, SYDVKM. The CDR3 protein is CASSTGRTGSGNTIYF. CDR3 sequence (DNA): TGTGCCAGCAGTACTGGTAGAACAGGCTCTGGAAACACCATATATTTT.

The rearrangement joins TRBV6-5 to TRBJ2-7, with a tentative D call TRBD1 (6 bases). Trimming took off 6 bases at V and 3 bases at J, with 12 bases between the two ends. Germline CDR1 reads MNHEY; CDR2 reads SVGAGI. CDR3 length equals 13 residues. The CDR3, as DNA: TGTGCCAGCAGCAGGACAGAGGGCTACGAGCAGTACTTC. Encoded protein: CASSRTEGYEQYF.

The genes are TRBV10-3 and TRBJ2-3; D may be TRBD1 or TRBD2 (5 bases each). The CDR3 runs to 16 residues. The V gene's germline CDR1 is ENHRY and CDR2 SYGVKD. V was trimmed by 5 bases and J by 3 bases, leaving 18 bases between them. CDR3 amino acids: CAISSSDSGWTDTQYF. The DNA of the CDR3 is TGTGCCATCAGTAGTTCCGACAGCGGATGGACAGATACGCAGTATTTT.

This chain uses TRBV6-1 with TRBJ1-2; 8 bases are shared with TRBD1. The CDR3 runs to 13 residues. Losses at the gene ends were 8 bases for V and 8 bases for J; bases not matched to a gene: 10. CDR1 is MNHNS, CDR2 SASEGT, per germline. CDR3 DNA sequence: TGTGCCAGCGGGCTCAGGGGGCAGGAAGGCTACACCTTC. Its protein product is CASGLRGQEGYTF.

The chain employs TRBV11-2 and TRBJ2-1, with D hard to call. CDR1 is SGHAT and CDR2 is FQNNGV in the germline V gene. Trimming removed 1 base at V and 12 bases at J, with 7 bases between. The CDR3 extends over 11 amino acids. The CDR3 here is CASSLAGRQFF. The CDR3 region has the DNA TGTGCCAGCAGCTTAGCAGGACGGCAGTTCTTC.

The chain combines TRBV7-8 with TRBJ2-5; 8 nucleotides agree with TRBD1. Losses at the gene ends were 1 base for V and 5 bases for J; bases not matched to a gene: 6. Germline CDR1 and CDR2: SGHVS and FQNEAQ. This CDR3 has 15 residues. The CDR3 nucleotides are TGTGCCAGCAGCTTAGGGACAGGGTTTGGGGAGACCCAGTACTTC. This gives the protein CASSLGTGFGETQYF.

The chain has TRBV5-1 and TRBJ2-3; D is unclear. The CDR3 contains 15 residues. Germline V gene lookup returns CDR1 SGHRS and CDR2 YFSETQ. The V end lost 3 bases, the J end lost 0 bases, and 11 bases lay between the germline ends. Written as DNA, the CDR3 is TGCGCCAGCAGCTATTATTACCGTAGCACAGATACGCAGTATTTT. Amino acid sequence: CASSYYYRSTDTQYF.

V gene TRBV21-1 combines with J gene TRBJ2-3; the table calls TRBD1, which could not be checked here. TRBV21-1 is described as a pseudogene. There are 16 residues in the CDR3. In DNA form, the CDR3 reads TGTGCCAGCAGCAAAGGGGAGAGGGGGAAACGAGATACGCAGTATTTT. It specifies CASSKGERGKRDTQYF.

V and J are TRBV2 and TRBJ2-5; D is perhaps TRBD2 (6 bases). V gave up 6 bases and J gave up 5 bases, with 13 bases separating them. The CDR3 runs to 13 residues. Germline lookup yields CDR1 SNHLY and CDR2 FYNNEI. In DNA form, the CDR3 reads TGTGCCAGCAGCGCGCGGGGCCTGGAGACCCAGTACTTC. Translation gives CASSARGLETQYF.

The rearrangement links TRBV5-1 to TRBJ2-3, with TRBD1 identical over 9 bases. The CDR3 is 15 amino acids. Germline CDR1 and CDR2: SGHRS and YFSETQ. V was pared by 3 bases and J by 4 bases, with 6 bases of the junction left unmatched. CDR3 protein: CASSSGTGRSDTQYF. In nucleotides, the CDR3 is TGCGCCAGCAGCTCTGGGACAGGGCGGTCAGATACGCAGTATTTT. The full variable domain, with the rest looked up from reference TRBV5-1 and TRBJ2-3, is KAGVTQTPRYLIKTRGQQVTLSCSPISGHRSVSWYQQTPGQGLQFLFEYFSETQRNKGNFPGRFSGRQFSNSRSEMNVSTLELGDSALYLCASSSGTGRSDTQYFGPGTRLTVL.

This clone has only a few counts. The chain links TRBV7-7 to TRBJ2-5; D unresolved. This CDR3 comprises 13 residues. With 5 bases removed from V and 2 bases from J, the gap between germline ends came to 9 bases. Germline CDR1 and CDR2: SSHAT and FNYEAQ (reference sequence). The CDR3 here is CASSQEVQETQYF. The CDR3 DNA is TGTGCCAGCAGCCAAGAGGTTCAAGAGACCCAGTACTTC.

This clone is a singleton in its sample. The gene calls are TRBV5-1 and TRBJ2-3; 9 nucleotides align to TRBD1. V shed 1 base, J shed 3 bases, and the junction held 6 bases outside the gene matches. The CDR3 loop spans 16 amino acids. CDR1 SGHRS and CDR2 YFSETQ come from the germline V gene. In nucleotides, the CDR3 is TGCGCCAGCAGCTTGAGAGACAGGGGGGTAACAGATACGCAGTATTTT. Encoded protein: CASSLRDRGVTDTQYF.

This clone was seen only a few times. The chain links TRBV6-1 to TRBJ1-3; TRBD1 might be the D (5 bases). CDR3 length: 14 amino acids. The germline CDR1 and CDR2 sequences are MNHNS and SASEGT. V shed 10 bases and J shed 0 bases, with 13 bases lying between them. CDR3 protein: CATDLDSSGNTIYF. CDR3 DNA sequence: TGTGCCACCGACCTCGACAGCTCTGGAAACACCATATATTTT.